This T cell receptor beta chain was identified in a study of T-cell memory formation after mild COVID-19. Overall study context: TCR clusters were mostly confined to one donor each. Study results and caveats: Pre-infection memory already had some responding clones, implying cross-reactive memory joined. Among contracting clones, CD4+ were mainly CM/EM and CD8+ enriched in EMRA.

Germline CDR1 LGHDT, CDR2 YNNKEL (reference sequence). V was shortened by 4 bases and J by 1 base, with 16 bases between the two germline ends. The CDR3 is 16 amino acids. On this clonotype: The antigen remains undetermined.

5'RACE, which relied on constant-segment primers, yielded TCR alpha and TCR beta cDNA libraries carrying sample barcodes and UMIs. TCRdb called the 5' RACE reads again in MiXCR, with one record for every CDR3 protein. Found here are roughly 300,000 distinct CDR3 sequences, around 8% of them singletons; the top ten hold 22%. The clonotype was recovered from a man younger than 30 who had mild COVID-19 (a few samples of this study predate the infection). Cell type and time point are not known. The chain joins TRBV3-1 to TRBJ1-1; TRBD1 might be the D (6 bases). The material sequenced was PBMCs or a T cell subset sorted from them (not recorded which). The CDR3 nucleotides read TGTGCCAGCAGCCCCTTTGTCCGGGGGCAGAACACTGAAGCTTTCTTT. This codes for CASSPFVRGQNTEAFF.